Below are 5 T cell receptor beta chains sequenced from a single sample in a study of T cell responses to AZD1222 COVID-19 vaccine. Sequenced by immunoSEQ multiplex PCR; TCRdb stores in-frame clones only, minus some. Among approximately 190,000 clones listed, approximately 91% were seen once. The source was peripheral blood, collected on day 0 of AZD1222 vaccination. The receptors were sampled from an adult in good health.

The CDR3 DNA is TGTGCCAGCAGTTTATTAGGTCTCGGGACGGAACAAGAGACCCAGTACTTC. Translated: CASSLLGLGTEQETQYF. The V and J genes are TRBV27 and TRBJ2-5, with D perhaps assigned TRBD1 or TRBD2 (5 bases each). Germline lookup yields CDR1 MNHEY and CDR2 SMNVEV (reference sequence). The CDR3 extends over 17 amino acids. Trimming pared 1 base from V and 2 bases from J, leaving 17 bases between.

This clone is a singleton in its sample. The genes are TRBV6-2 or TRBV6-3 and TRBJ1-1; D remains ambiguous. This CDR3 is built from 16 residues. Germline-derived CDR1 and CDR2 are MNHEY and SVGEGT. V was cut by 2 bases and J by 1 base, with 14 bases left in between. In nucleotides, the CDR3 is TGTGCCAGCAGTTACAAGGGTGGCAGCACGAACACTGAAGCTTTCTTT. Its protein is CASSYKGGSTNTEAFF.

This clone was counted a single time. The rearrangement joins TRBV7-8 to TRBJ1-4, with 8 bases aligning to TRBD1. The CDR3 contains 21 residues. The V gene end was trimmed by 2 bases and the J gene end by 4 bases; junction bases not matched to a gene: 21. Per germline, CDR1 SGHVS and CDR2 FQNEAQ. The CDR3 region is CASSLPRRLTGAADINEKLFF. DNA for the CDR3: TGTGCCAGCAGCTTACCCCGACGATTGACAGGGGCCGCAGATATTAATGAAAAACTGTTTTTT.

The chain joins TRBV5-4 to TRBJ2-7; D gene ambiguous. The CDR3 spans 13 residues. The germline V gene has CDR1 SGHNT and CDR2 YYREEE (reference sequence). V lost 0 bases and J lost 5, with 9 bases in between. CDR3 DNA: TGTGCCAGCAGCTTGGGGGGTTTCGACGAGCAGTACTTC. This translates into CASSLGGFDEQYF.

V is TRBV11-2 and J is TRBJ2-7; 11 nucleotides agree with TRBD2. J lost 3 bases, V lost 5 bases, and 6 bases had no gene match. The CDR3 is made up of 15 amino acids. Germline CDR1 and CDR2: SGHAT and FQNNGV. This chain's CDR3 is CASSVKTSGVYEQYF. CDR3 nucleotide sequence: TGTGCCAGCAGCGTCAAGACTAGCGGGGTCTACGAGCAGTACTTC. The complete variable domain, with remaining parts taken from reference TRBV11-2 and TRBJ2-7, reads EAGVAQSPRYKIIEKRQSVAFWCNPISGHATLYWYQQILGQGPKLLIQFQNNGVVDDSQLPKDRFSAERLKGVDSTLKIQPAKLEDSAVYLCASSVKTSGVYEQYFGPGTRLTVT.